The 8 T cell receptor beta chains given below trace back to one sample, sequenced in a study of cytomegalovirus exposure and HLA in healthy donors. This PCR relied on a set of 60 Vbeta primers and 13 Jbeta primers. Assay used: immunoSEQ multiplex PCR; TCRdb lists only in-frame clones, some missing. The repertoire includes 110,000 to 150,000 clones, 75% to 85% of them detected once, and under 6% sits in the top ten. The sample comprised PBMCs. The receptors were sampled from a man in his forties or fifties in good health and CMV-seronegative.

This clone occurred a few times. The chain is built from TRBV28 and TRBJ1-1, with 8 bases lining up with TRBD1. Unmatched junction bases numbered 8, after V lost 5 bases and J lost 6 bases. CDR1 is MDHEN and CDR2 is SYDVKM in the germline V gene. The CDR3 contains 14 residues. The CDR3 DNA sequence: TGTGCCAGCAGTCCCCGGACAGGGTTCGCTGAAGCTTTCTTT. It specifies CASSPRTGFAEAFF. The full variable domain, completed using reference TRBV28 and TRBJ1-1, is DVKVTQSSRYLVKRTGEKVFLECVQDMDHENMFWYRQDPGLGLRLIYFSYDVKMKEKGDIPEGYSVSREKKERFSLILESASTNQTSMYLCASSPRTGFAEAFFGQGTRLTVV.

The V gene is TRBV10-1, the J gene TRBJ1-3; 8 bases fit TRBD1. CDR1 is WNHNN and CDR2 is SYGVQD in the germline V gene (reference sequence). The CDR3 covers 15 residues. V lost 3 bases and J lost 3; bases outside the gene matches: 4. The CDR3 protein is CASSDQGAVGNTIYF. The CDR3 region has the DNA TGCGCCAGCAGTGACCAGGGGGCGGTTGGAAACACCATATATTTT.

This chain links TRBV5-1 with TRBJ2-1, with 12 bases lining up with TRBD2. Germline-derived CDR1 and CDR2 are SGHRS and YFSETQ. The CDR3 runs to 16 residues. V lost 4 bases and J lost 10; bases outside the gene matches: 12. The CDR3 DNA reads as TGCGCCAGCAGCCCCCTCCCTAGCGGGGGGGATCGGGAGCAGTTCTTC. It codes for CASSPLPSGGDREQFF.

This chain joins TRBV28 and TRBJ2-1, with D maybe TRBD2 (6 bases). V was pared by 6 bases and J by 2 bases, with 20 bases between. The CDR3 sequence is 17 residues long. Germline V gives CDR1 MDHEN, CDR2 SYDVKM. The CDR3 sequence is CASSTQAGGSPYNEQFF. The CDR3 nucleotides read TGTGCCAGCAGCACACAGGCTGGGGGGAGCCCCTACAATGAGCAGTTCTTC.

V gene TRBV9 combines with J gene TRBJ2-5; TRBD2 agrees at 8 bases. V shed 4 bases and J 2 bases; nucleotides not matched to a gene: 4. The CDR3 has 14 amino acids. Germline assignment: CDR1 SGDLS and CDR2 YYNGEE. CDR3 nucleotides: TGTGCCAGCAGCACGGGGGGGCCTCAAGAGACCCAGTACTTC. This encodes CASSTGGPQETQYF.

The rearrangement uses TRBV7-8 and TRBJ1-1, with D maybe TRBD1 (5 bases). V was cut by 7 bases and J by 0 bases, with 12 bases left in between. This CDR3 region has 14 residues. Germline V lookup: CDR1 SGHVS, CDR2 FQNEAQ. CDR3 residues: CASNVGHLNTEAFF. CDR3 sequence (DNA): TGTGCCAGCAATGTAGGACACCTGAACACTGAAGCTTTCTTT.

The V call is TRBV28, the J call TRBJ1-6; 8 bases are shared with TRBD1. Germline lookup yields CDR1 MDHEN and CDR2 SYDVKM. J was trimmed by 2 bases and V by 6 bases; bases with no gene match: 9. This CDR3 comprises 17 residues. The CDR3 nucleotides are TGTGCCAGCAGACTAGGGGCAGGGGGCACCTATAATTCACCCCTCCACTTT. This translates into CASRLGAGGTYNSPLHF.

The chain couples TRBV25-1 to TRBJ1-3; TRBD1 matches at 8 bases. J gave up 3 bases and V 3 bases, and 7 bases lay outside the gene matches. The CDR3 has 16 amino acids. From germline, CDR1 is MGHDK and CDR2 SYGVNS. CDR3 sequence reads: CASSEVAGGFGNTIYF. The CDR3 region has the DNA TGTGCCAGCAGTGAGGTGGCAGGGGGCTTTGGAAACACCATATATTTT.